A selection of T cell receptor beta chains follows, all from one sample in a study of blood T cell repertoires in COVID-19. The method was immunoSEQ multiplex PCR; TCRdb's version includes in-frame clones alone and lacks a portion of them. The data show 80,000 to 95,000 clones, 81% seen once. Sequences were obtained from peripheral blood. These receptors came from a man older than 75 with acute or convalescent COVID-19. The CDR3 runs from the conserved cysteine through the conserved F or W. D genes are given only for firm matches. Clone size, where shown, is once, few, many, or a class for clones that have expanded.

>17|TRBJ1-1|TRBV16|TRBD1|NA
CASSQFIQGARGTEAFF
TGTGCCAGCAGCCAATTCATCCAGGGGGCTCGGGGCACTGAAGCTTTCTTT
>12|TRBJ2-7|TRBV30|NA|NA
CAWSVLEYEQYF
TGTGCCTGGAGTGTACTGGAGTACGAGCAGTACTTC
>19|TRBJ2-1|TRBV4-3|TRBD2|NA
CASSQYHRGLAGGINEQFF
TGCGCCAGCAGCCAATACCACCGAGGACTAGCGGGAGGGATCAATGAGCAGTTCTTC
>14|TRBJ1-4|TRBV7-9|TRBD1|NA
CASSPGTGIEKLFF
TGTGCCAGCAGCCCCGGGACAGGGATTGAAAAACTGTTTTTT
>13|TRBJ1-3|TRBV6-5|NA|NA
CASSPRSGNTIYF
TGTGCCAGCAGTCCCCGTAGTGGAAACACCATATATTTT
>15|TRBJ2-1|TRBV11-3|TRBD2|few
CASSRLAGENNEQFF
TGTGCCAGCAGCAGGCTAGCGGGAGAAAACAATGAGCAGTTCTTC
>14|TRBJ2-7|TRBV18|TRBD2|NA
CASSPGGSVYEQYF
TGTGCCAGCTCACCGGGCGGGAGTGTATACGAGCAGTACTTC
>18|TRBJ1-2|TRBV9|TRBD1|NA
CASSAAAYRGGNFYGYTF
TGTGCCAGCAGCGCAGCAGCTTACAGGGGTGGAAATTTCTATGGCTACACCTTC
>15|TRBJ1-1|TRBV4-1|NA|NA
CASSQVPGSDTEAFF
TGCGCCAGCAGCCAAGTTCCGGGAAGCGACACTGAAGCTTTCTTT
>15|TRBJ2-1|TRBV27|TRBD2|NA
CASSSGLAGGNEQFF
TGTGCCAGCAGTTCGGGACTAGCGGGAGGCAATGAGCAGTTCTTC
>13|TRBJ1-2|TRBV5-6|NA|NA
CASSLGRDYGYTF
TGTGCCAGCAGCTTGGGCAGGGATTATGGCTACACCTTC
>16|TRBJ2-3|TRBV19|TRBD1|NA
CASSAGDRGFTDTQYF
TGTGCCAGTAGTGCCGGGGACAGGGGATTCACAGATACGCAGTATTTT
>14|TRBJ1-1|TRBV28|NA|few
CASRLQVVNTEAFF
TGTGCCAGCAGACTTCAGGTGGTGAACACTGAAGCTTTCTTT
>15|TRBJ2-2|TRBV11-1|TRBD1|NA
CASSWGTANTGELFF
TGTGCCAGCAGCTGGGGGACAGCGAACACCGGGGAGCTGTTTTTT
>14|TRBJ1-2|TRBV28|TRBD1|few
CASSLDRGPYGYTF
TGTGCCAGCAGTCTGGACAGGGGGCCCTATGGCTACACCTTC
>11|TRBJ1-2|TRBV20-1|NA|few
CSASGNYGYTF
TGCAGTGCTAGCGGGAACTATGGCTACACCTTC
>13|TRBJ1-5|TRBV5-6|NA|few
CASSLALNQPQHF
TGTGCCAGCAGCTTGGCCCTGAATCAGCCCCAGCATTTT
>14|TRBJ1-2|TRBV7-9|NA|NA
CASSLYRSNYGYTF
TGTGCCAGCAGCTTATACAGGTCTAACTATGGCTACACCTTC
>14|TRBJ1-4|TRBV20-1|NA|NA
CSASFGGSGEKLFF
TGCAGTGCTAGTTTCGGGGGTTCGGGGGAAAAACTGTTTTTT
>15|TRBJ2-4|TRBV24-1|TRBD2|NA
CATSDARKRDNIQYF
TGTGCCACCAGTGATGCCCGCAAGCGGGATAACATTCAGTACTTC
>13|TRBJ1-5|TRBV10-3|TRBD1|once
CAIRGGSNQPQHF
TGTGCCATCAGAGGGGGCAGCAATCAGCCCCAGCATTTT
>14|TRBJ1-3|TRBV18|NA|NA
CASSSGVSGNTIYF
TGTGCCAGCTCATCAGGGGTATCTGGAAACACCATATATTTT
>16|TRBJ1-6|TRBV27|TRBD1|NA
CASSPRTGLMKSPLHF
TGTGCCAGCAGTCCCCGGACAGGGTTGATGAAGTCACCCCTCCACTTT
>16|TRBJ2-1|TRBV3-1/TRBV3-2|TRBD2|NA
CASSPTSGSLWDEQFF
TGTGCCAGCAGCCCGACTAGCGGGAGTCTCTGGGATGAGCAGTTCTTC
>13|TRBJ1-6|TRBV9|NA|NA
CASSVRWSSPLHF
TGTGCCAGCAGCGTAAGGTGGAGTTCACCCCTCCACTTT
>15|TRBJ1-4|TRBV28|NA|NA
CASSIIGYREEKLFF
TGTGCCAGCAGTATTATAGGTTACAGGGAAGAAAAACTGTTTTTT
>15|TRBJ2-5|TRBV19|TRBD2|NA
CASSTSPDPGGTQYF
TGTGCCAGTAGTACCTCCCCCGACCCGGGAGGGACCCAGTACTTC
>15|TRBJ1-1|TRBV28|TRBD1|few
CASILGSGGNTEAFF
TGTGCCAGCATTTTAGGTTCAGGGGGGAACACTGAAGCTTTCTTT
>15|TRBJ2-1|TRBV15|NA|NA
CATSTRPTGYNEQFF
TGTGCCACCAGCACCCGACCGACGGGGTACAATGAGCAGTTCTTC
>16|TRBJ2-6|TRBV5-1|NA|NA
CASSFVALTGANVLTF
TGCGCCAGCAGCTTCGTTGCGCTCACTGGGGCCAACGTCCTGACTTTC
>15|TRBJ1-2|TRBV28|NA|NA
CASRGRGLANYGYTF
TGTGCGTCCAGAGGGCGGGGGTTGGCTAACTATGGCTACACCTTC
>14|TRBJ1-1|TRBV7-2|TRBD1|NA
CASSPTGGNTEAFF
TGTGCCAGCAGCCCCACAGGGGGGAACACTGAAGCTTTCTTT
>13|TRBJ2-2|TRBV7-9|TRBD1|NA
CASSFGTGGQLFF
TGTGCCAGCAGCTTTGGGACAGGCGGGCAGCTGTTTTTT
>11|TRBJ2-5|TRBV18|NA|NA
CASSQKETQYF
TGTGCCAGCTCTCAAAAAGAGACCCAGTACTTC
>13|TRBJ1-1|TRBV19|NA|NA
CASSSNGNTEAFF
TGTGCCAGTAGTTCTAATGGGAACACTGAAGCTTTCTTT
>15|TRBJ2-3|TRBV5-4|TRBD1|NA
CASSWPGQATDTQYF
TGTGCCAGCAGCTGGCCGGGACAGGCCACAGATACGCAGTATTTT
>14|TRBJ1-1|TRBV6-5|TRBD1|NA
CASSTTGGETEAFF
TGTGCCAGCAGTACCACAGGGGGTGAGACTGAAGCTTTCTTT